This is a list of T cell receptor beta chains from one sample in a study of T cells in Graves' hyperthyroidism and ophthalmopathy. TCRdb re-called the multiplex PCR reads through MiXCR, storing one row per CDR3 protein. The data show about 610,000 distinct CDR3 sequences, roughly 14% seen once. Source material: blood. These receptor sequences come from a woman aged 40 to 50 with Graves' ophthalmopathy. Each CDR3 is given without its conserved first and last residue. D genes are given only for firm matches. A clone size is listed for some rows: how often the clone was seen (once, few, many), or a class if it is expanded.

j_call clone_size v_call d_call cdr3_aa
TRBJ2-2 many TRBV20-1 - SASLEGLAGELF
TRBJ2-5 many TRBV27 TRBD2 ASKVREGLETQY
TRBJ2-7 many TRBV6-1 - ASSKRGIYEQY
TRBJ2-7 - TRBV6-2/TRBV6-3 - ASSYSMRIGGEQY
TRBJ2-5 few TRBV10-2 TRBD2 ASAHSGRETQY
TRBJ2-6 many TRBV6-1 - ASKGASSGANVLT
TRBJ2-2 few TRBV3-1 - ASRMWSGRAGELF
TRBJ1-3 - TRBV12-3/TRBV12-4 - ASTQEGENTIY
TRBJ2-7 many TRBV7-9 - ASSPWDTRYEQY
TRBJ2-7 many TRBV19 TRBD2 ASSMSRLAGVYHEQY
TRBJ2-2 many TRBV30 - AWSEQGPGELF
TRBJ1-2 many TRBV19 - ASADFYGYT
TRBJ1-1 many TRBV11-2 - ASSLTRVNTEAF
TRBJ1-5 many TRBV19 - ATAGHLNQPQH
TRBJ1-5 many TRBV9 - ASSVATGQPQH
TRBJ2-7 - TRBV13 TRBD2 ASSLTLAGSGGEQY